This T cell receptor beta chain came from a study of blood T cell repertoires in COVID-19. Study-level background: Samples representing acute and convalescent COVID-19 were sourced from the United States, Italy and Spain. PBMCs, B-cell-depleted T cells, or T cells provided the cDNA or gDNA that made up the material.

Deletions cut 4 bases from V and 2 bases from J, with 6 bases between. The germline CDR1 and CDR2 sequences are MGHRA and YSYEKL. The CDR3 is 12 residues long. Authors' data handling: Amplification from reference gene primers served as the basis for estimated nucleated cell counts. The assay was immunoSEQ multiplex PCR, and TCRdb's table has in-frame clones only and misses some. The DNA was the basis for D and trimming; V, J and clone size are from that table. The repertoire holds tens of thousands of clones, with approximately 84% as singletons. Material for sequencing was peripheral blood. V is TRBV4-1 and J is TRBJ2-7; D gene unclear. This receptor was obtained from a woman aged 55 to 70 with acute or convalescent COVID-19. DNA for the CDR3: TGCGCCAGCAGCCCAAGCCCCTACGAGCAGTACTTC. It is translated as CASSPSPYEQYF.